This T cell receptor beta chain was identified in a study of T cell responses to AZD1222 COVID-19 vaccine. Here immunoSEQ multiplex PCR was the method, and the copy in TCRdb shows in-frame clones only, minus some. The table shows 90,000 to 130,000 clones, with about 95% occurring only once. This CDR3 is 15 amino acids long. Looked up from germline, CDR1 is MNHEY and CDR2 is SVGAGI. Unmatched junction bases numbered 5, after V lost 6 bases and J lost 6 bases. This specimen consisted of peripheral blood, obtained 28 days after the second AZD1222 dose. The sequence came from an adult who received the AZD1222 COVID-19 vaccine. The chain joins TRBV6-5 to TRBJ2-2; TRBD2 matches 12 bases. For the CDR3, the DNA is TGTGCCAGCAGAGGGACTAGCGGGTCCCCCGGGGAGCTGTTTTTT. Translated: CASRGTSGSPGELFF.